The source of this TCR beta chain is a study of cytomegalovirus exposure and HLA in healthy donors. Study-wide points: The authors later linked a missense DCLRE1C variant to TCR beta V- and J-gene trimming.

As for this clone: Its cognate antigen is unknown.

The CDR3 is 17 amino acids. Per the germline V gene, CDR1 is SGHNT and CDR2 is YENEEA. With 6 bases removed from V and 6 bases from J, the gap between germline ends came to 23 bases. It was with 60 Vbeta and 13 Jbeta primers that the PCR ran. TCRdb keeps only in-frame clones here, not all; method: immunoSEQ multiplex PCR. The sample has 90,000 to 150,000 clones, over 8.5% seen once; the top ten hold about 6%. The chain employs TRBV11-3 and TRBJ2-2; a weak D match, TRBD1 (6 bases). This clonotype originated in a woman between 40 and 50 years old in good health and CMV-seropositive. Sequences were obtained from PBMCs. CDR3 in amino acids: CASSPTGQGLEAGELFF. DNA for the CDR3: TGTGCCAGCAGTCCCACCGGGCAGGGGCTTGAAGCCGGGGAGCTGTTTTTT.